These 14 T cell receptor beta chains were all obtained from the same sample, sequenced in a study of beta chain features in type 1 diabetes. Their antigen targets remain unknown. All of the isolated RNA was reverse transcribed, so expressed TCRB transcripts were sequenced. Generated by immunoSEQ multiplex PCR, the TCRdb table keeps only in-frame clones and is missing some. The sample records around 250,000 clones, more than 13% being singletons. Study-level points and caveats: Patients with Type 1 diabetes showed moderately but significantly shorter TCRB CDR3s in all four CD4+ subsets.

The sequencing input was naive CD4+ T cells from blood. These TCRs come from a man aged 25 to 40 with type 1 diabetes.

This clone turned up a few times. The rearrangement uses TRBV28 and TRBJ2-1, with TRBD2 matching 10 bases. CDR3 length: 15 residues. Trimming cost V 2 bases and J 6 bases; bases outside gene matches: 4. Germline lookup yields CDR1 MDHEN and CDR2 SYDVKM. The CDR3 reads CASSLGGLAVNEQFF. For the CDR3, the DNA is TGTGCCAGCAGTTTAGGTGGACTAGCGGTCAATGAGCAGTTCTTC.

This rearrangement joins TRBV4-3 to TRBJ1-3; 7 positions agree with TRBD1. Germline CDR1 and CDR2: LGHNA and YSLEER. The trim removed 4 bases at V and 5 bases at J, leaving 17 bases unmatched. CDR3 length: 18 amino acids. The CDR3 nucleotides are TGCGCCAGCAGCCGAGACCAGGGGGGAAAGCAAAATAGAAACACCATATATTTT. The encoded protein is CASSRDQGGKQNRNTIYF.

The J gene is TRBJ1-2, the V gene TRBV4-2, with 9 bases fitting TRBD1. The CDR3 loop spans 16 amino acids. The germline CDR1 and CDR2 sequences are LGHNA and YNFKEQ. The ends lost 1 base at V and 4 bases at J; junction bases unmatched: 7. The CDR3 here is CASSQATGGDGYGYTF. The DNA for the CDR3 is TGTGCCAGCAGCCAAGCTACAGGGGGCGACGGCTATGGCTACACCTTC.

This clone was seen more than once but under ten times. The CDR3 is CASITRTGRNEQFF. CDR3 bases: TGTGCCAGCATTACTAGGACAGGGAGGAATGAGCAGTTCTTC. The V gene is TRBV28, the J gene TRBJ2-1, with TRBD1 matching 8 bases. CDR3 length: 14 residues. With V trimmed by 7 bases and J by 7 bases, 9 bases remained unmatched. Germline values: CDR1 MDHEN, CDR2 SYDVKM.

Only a few counts were recorded for this clone. The CDR3 protein is CASSPSGGGDTQYF. The CDR3 nucleotides read TGCGCCAGCAGCCCCAGCGGCGGTGGAGATACGCAGTATTTT. This chain connects TRBV5-1 to TRBJ2-3; tentatively, D is TRBD2 (5 bases). Trimming left V 4 bases short and J 5 bases short, with 14 bases between. Germline V gene lookup returns CDR1 SGHRS and CDR2 YFSETQ. This CDR3 contains 14 residues.

The chain links TRBV30 to TRBJ2-5; 13 bases map to TRBD2. The tail of the sequence fits TRBJ2-7 better, so the J call may be wrong. The CDR3 totals 14 residues. Germline assignment: CDR1 GTSNPN and CDR2 SVGIG (reference sequence). DNA for the CDR3: TGTGCCTGGAGTGTAGGACTAGCGGGAGACGAGCAGTACTTC. It specifies CAWSVGLAGDEQYF.

In its sample, this clone was seen a few times. The J gene is TRBJ2-1, the V gene TRBV9; 12 nucleotides align to TRBD2. The CDR3 runs to 15 residues. Looked up from germline, CDR1 is SGDLS and CDR2 is YYNGEE. After removal of 0 bases from V and 7 bases from J, the junction contained 2 bases not matched to a gene. CDR3 DNA: TGTGCCAGCAGCGTAGCTAGCGGGAGGGATAATGAGCAGTTCTTC. Its protein product is CASSVASGRDNEQFF.

The chain links TRBV7-8 to TRBJ2-1; 12 nucleotides agree with TRBD1. V lost 6 bases to trimming and J lost 9 bases; unmatched junction nucleotides: 12. The germline CDR1 and CDR2 sequences are SGHVS and FQNEAQ. This CDR3 has 16 amino acids. The CDR3 protein is CASSFNPGQGAGEQFF. The CDR3 region has the DNA TGTGCCAGCAGTTTCAACCCGGGACAGGGGGCTGGTGAGCAGTTCTTC.

CDR3 DNA: TGTGCCAGCAGTACCTGGACAGGGGGCAGATACGAGCAGTACTTC. Its protein product is CASSTWTGGRYEQYF. The genes are TRBV28 and TRBJ2-7, with 11 bases lining up with TRBD1. The length of the CDR3 is 15 residues. Germline V gives CDR1 MDHEN, CDR2 SYDVKM. The V and J ends lost 5 bases and 4 bases, in that order; junction bases with no gene match: 7.

The chain links TRBV5-1 to TRBJ2-3; 7 nucleotides align to TRBD1. CDR1 and CDR2 from the germline V gene are SGHRS and YFSETQ. V shed 4 bases and J 1 base; nucleotides not matched to a gene: 6. This CDR3 has 15 residues. CDR3 nucleotide sequence: TGCGCCAGCAGCCAAACAGGGGTGGGCACAGATACGCAGTATTTT. Translation: CASSQTGVGTDTQYF.

In this sample, this clone turned up a few times. The chain joins TRBV29-1 to TRBJ2-2, with 7 bases fitting TRBD1. This CDR3 is built from 14 residues. V was clipped by 4 bases and J by 4 bases; unmatched bases: 6. The V gene's germline CDR1 is SQVTM and CDR2 ANQGSEA. The DNA for the CDR3 is TGCAGCGTTGGATTGACAGGGACCACCGGGGAGCTGTTTTTT. Encoded protein: CSVGLTGTTGELFF.

V is TRBV2 and J is TRBJ1-5; no definite D call. Per germline, CDR1 SNHLY and CDR2 FYNNEI. Between the trimmed V and J ends, which lost 2 bases and 2 bases, there was a span of 7 bases. The CDR3 spans 14 residues. In DNA form, the CDR3 reads TGTGCCAGCAGTGAATACGGGGGCAATCAGCCCCAGCATTTT. Translated: CASSEYGGNQPQHF.

V is TRBV9 and J is TRBJ2-1, with 9 positions matching TRBD1. This CDR3 is built from 15 residues. CDR1 and CDR2 from the germline V gene are SGDLS and YYNGEE. V shed 0 bases and J 7 bases; nucleotides not matched to a gene: 5. The CDR3 nucleotides read TGTGCCAGCAGCGTAGACGGACAGGGGTTGAATGAGCAGTTCTTC. As protein: CASSVDGQGLNEQFF.

The chain employs TRBV7-2 and TRBJ2-3; TRBD2 matches 10 bases. Germline CDR1 is SGHTA and CDR2 is FQGNSA. The CDR3 consists of 14 residues. V lost 4 bases to trimming and J lost 8 bases; unmatched junction nucleotides: 6. This chain's CDR3 is CASSSLLAGLTQYF. CDR3 nucleotide sequence: TGTGCCAGCAGCTCCCTACTAGCGGGACTTACGCAGTATTTT.